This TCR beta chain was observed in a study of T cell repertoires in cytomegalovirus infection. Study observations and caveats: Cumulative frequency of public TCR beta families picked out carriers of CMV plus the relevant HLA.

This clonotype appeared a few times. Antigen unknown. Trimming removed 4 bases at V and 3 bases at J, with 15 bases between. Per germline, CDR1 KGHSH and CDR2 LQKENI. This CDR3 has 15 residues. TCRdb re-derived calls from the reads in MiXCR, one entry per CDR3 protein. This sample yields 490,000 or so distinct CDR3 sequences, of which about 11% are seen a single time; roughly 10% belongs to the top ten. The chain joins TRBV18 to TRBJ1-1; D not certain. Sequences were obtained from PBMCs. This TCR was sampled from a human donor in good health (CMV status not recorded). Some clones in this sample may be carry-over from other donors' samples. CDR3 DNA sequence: TGTGCCAGCTCACGTACCCATGGGGAATACACTGAAGCTTTCTTT. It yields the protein CASSRTHGEYTEAFF. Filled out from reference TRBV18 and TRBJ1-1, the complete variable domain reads NAGVMQNPRHLVRRRGQEARLRCSPMKGHSHVYWYRQLPEEGLKFMVYLQKENIIDESGMPKERFSAEFPKEGPSILRIQQVVRGDSAAYFCASSRTHGEYTEAFFGQGTRLTVV.